The 26 T cell receptor beta chains below all came from one sample that was sequenced in a study of OX40 agonist ivuxolimab in advanced cancers. The repertoire was sequenced with immunoSEQ multiplex PCR; TCRdb's copy has only in-frame clones and lacks some. The sample shows more than 65,000 clones, just under 80% of them seen only once. The sequencing here drew on CD4+ or CD8+ T cells sorted from blood, taken in a trial of the OX40 agonist ivuxolimab. These receptors originate from an adult with an advanced solid tumor such as melanoma, head and neck, liver or kidney cancer.

The chain uses TRBV5-5 and TRBJ2-5; TRBD2 matches at 9 bases. The CDR3 is made up of 17 amino acids. Per the germline V gene, CDR1 is SGHKS and CDR2 is YYEKEE (reference sequence). Unmatched junction bases numbered 14, after V lost 3 bases and J lost 5 bases. The DNA of the CDR3 is TGTGCCAGCAGCTCCCCGAGGGGCGGGAGGGCCAGGGAGACCCAGTACTTC. Translation gives CASSSPRGGRARETQYF.

This clone occurred once. The chain is built from TRBV27 and TRBJ1-2; TRBD1 agrees at 7 bases. V gave up 2 bases and J gave up 6 bases; unmatched junction bases: 12. In germline, CDR1 is MNHEY, CDR2 SMNVEV (reference sequence). This CDR3 has 16 residues. The CDR3 region is CASSLDREAMPNGYTF. CDR3 coding DNA: TGTGCCAGCAGTTTAGACAGGGAGGCGATGCCCAATGGCTACACCTTC.

This clone was detected only a few times. The chain uses TRBV2 and TRBJ1-5; no reliable D call. CDR3 length: 11 amino acids. Germline values: CDR1 SNHLY, CDR2 FYNNEI. Trimming stripped 10 bases from V and 8 bases from J, with 12 bases between. The CDR3 DNA is TGTGCCACAGGCCCTCGGGAGCCCCAGCATTTT. This sequence encodes CATGPREPQHF.

The chain uses TRBV10-2 and TRBJ1-1; the D is unclear. Germline V gene lookup returns CDR1 WSHSY and CDR2 SAAADI. Trimming removed 8 bases from V and 1 base from J, with 11 bases in between. CDR3 size: 13 residues. The CDR3 sequence: CASRSGRNTEAFF. In DNA form, the CDR3 reads TGCGCCAGCCGGTCCGGCAGGAACACTGAAGCTTTCTTT.

V gene TRBV7-2 combines with J gene TRBJ1-1, with TRBD1 matching over 7 bases. The CDR3 covers 15 residues. J was trimmed by 0 bases and V by 8 bases; bases with no gene match: 9. The germline CDR1 and CDR2 sequences are SGHTA and FQGNSA. The CDR3 loop is CASSRGPRMNTEAFF. The CDR3 DNA sequence: TGTGCCAGCTCTAGGGGGCCCCGAATGAACACTGAAGCTTTCTTT.

This clone was observed a few times. The chain uses TRBV7-3 and TRBJ1-1, with 7 bases matching TRBD1. Germline assignment: CDR1 SGHTA and CDR2 FQGTGA. V was pared by 5 bases and J by 8 bases, with 14 bases of the junction left unmatched. CDR3 length: 15 amino acids. The CDR3 spells CASSPSGGMLSEAFF. As DNA, the CDR3 is TGTGCCAGCAGCCCCTCAGGGGGGATGCTCTCCGAAGCTTTCTTT.

The chain has TRBV5-1 and TRBJ1-2; the D is unclear. Trimming took off 4 bases at V and 2 bases at J, with 9 bases between the two ends. The length of the CDR3 is 13 residues. Germline CDR1 is SGHRS and CDR2 is YFSETQ. CDR3 loop: CASSPDGNYGYTF. CDR3 in DNA: TGCGCCAGCAGCCCCGACGGGAACTATGGCTACACCTTC.

V usage is TRBV28 and J usage is TRBJ1-2, with D hard to call. The germline gives CDR1 MDHEN, CDR2 SYDVKM. The CDR3 runs to 14 residues. Trimming cost V 5 bases and J 1 base, with 11 bases left between them. The CDR3 sequence: CASSGLGFNYGYTF. The CDR3 nucleotides read TGTGCCAGCAGTGGCCTAGGGTTTAACTATGGCTACACCTTC.

This chain links TRBV6-5 with TRBJ2-1, with a tentative D call TRBD2 (5 bases). V was cut by 6 bases and J by 2 bases, with 8 bases left in between. Germline V gene lookup returns CDR1 MNHEY and CDR2 SVGAGI. The CDR3 sequence is 13 residues long. CDR3 in amino acids: CASRRGTYNEQFF. CDR3 coding DNA: TGTGCCAGCAGACGAGGGACCTACAATGAGCAGTTCTTC.

The chain employs TRBV2 and TRBJ1-5; D gene uncertain. CDR3 length: 13 amino acids. The V gene's germline CDR1 is SNHLY and CDR2 FYNNEI. V was cut by 7 bases and J by 4 bases, with 11 bases left in between. The CDR3 loop is CASNFRVNQPQHF. For the CDR3, the DNA is TGTGCCAGCAATTTTAGAGTTAATCAGCCCCAGCATTTT.

V usage is TRBV2 and J usage is TRBJ1-2; D is uncertain. The germline V and J ends were trimmed by 5 bases and 8 bases, with 9 bases remaining between them. Germline V gene lookup returns CDR1 SNHLY and CDR2 FYNNEI. The CDR3 runs to 11 residues. The CDR3 coding sequence is TGTGCCAGCAGTCAACGATTAGGCTACACCTTC. Encoded protein: CASSQRLGYTF.

The rearrangement links TRBV29-1 to TRBJ2-1, with 12 bases identical to TRBD2. This CDR3 contains 14 residues. With 4 bases clipped from V and 15 bases from J, the junction kept 13 bases outside the gene matches. Germline V lookup: CDR1 SQVTM, CDR2 ANQGSEA. The CDR3 sequence: CSVVGPGLAGCAFF. CDR3 DNA: TGCAGCGTTGTGGGTCCGGGACTAGCGGGCTGTGCGTTCTTC.

The gene calls are TRBV30 and TRBJ2-7; TRBD1 aligns across 7 bases. The CDR3 sequence is 12 residues long. J lost 4 bases, V lost 3 bases, and 3 bases had no gene match. CDR1 is GTSNPN, CDR2 SVGIG, per germline (reference sequence). CDR3 protein: CAWRRQGYEQYF. The DNA of the CDR3 is TGTGCCTGGAGAAGACAGGGTTACGAGCAGTACTTC.

The J gene is TRBJ2-1, the V gene TRBV18, with TRBD2 as a possible D gene (5 bases). Trimming took 5 bases from V and 3 from J, leaving 8 bases between them. The CDR3 length is 13 residues. Germline V gene data show CDR1 as KGHSH and CDR2 as LQKENI. CDR3 DNA: TGTGCCAGCTCATCCCGGGACTACAATGAGCAGTTCTTC. Residues: CASSSRDYNEQFF.

The chain combines TRBV6-1 with TRBJ2-2; D possibly corresponds to TRBD1 (5 bases). Germline V gives CDR1 MNHNS, CDR2 SASEGT. The CDR3 has 13 residues. V was clipped by 7 bases and J by 2 bases, with 8 bases between them. The CDR3 DNA reads as TGTGCCAGCAATGGACAAAACACCGGGGAGCTGTTTTTT. It codes for CASNGQNTGELFF.

This chain uses TRBV10-2 with TRBJ2-1; 9 nucleotides line up with TRBD2. Germline CDR1 and CDR2: WSHSY and SAAADI. This CDR3 is built from 14 residues. The J segment lost 5 bases and the V segment lost 4 bases, leaving 3 bases of the junction unmatched. This CDR3 reads CASSAEREDNEQFF. The CDR3 DNA reads TGCGCCAGCAGTGCGGAGCGGGAGGACAATGAGCAGTTCTTC.

V and J are TRBV6-5 and TRBJ2-7; 10 bases are shared with TRBD1. Germline V lookup: CDR1 MNHEY, CDR2 SVGAGI. V dropped 2 bases and J dropped 3; count of bases not matched to a gene: 1. This CDR3 contains 14 residues. The DNA of the CDR3 is TGTGCCAGCAGTTACCGGGACAGGGGCTACGAGCAGTACTTC. Amino acids: CASSYRDRGYEQYF.

About this clone itself: The sample carries other DNA sequences with the same CDR3. The rearrangement joins TRBV2 to TRBJ2-2; D is tentatively TRBD1 or TRBD2 (5 bases each). V dropped 4 bases and J dropped 0 bases, with 9 bases sitting between them. The germline gives CDR1 SNHLY, CDR2 FYNNEI. The CDR3 runs to 15 residues. DNA of the CDR3: TGTGCCAGCAGTGCCGGGACCACGAACACCGGGGAGCTGTTTTTT. This encodes CASSAGTTNTGELFF.

V gene TRBV7-2 combines with J gene TRBJ2-3; the D is unclear. Deletions cut 3 bases from V and 2 bases from J, with 9 bases between. Germline V CDR1 and CDR2: SGHTA, FQGNSA. The length of the CDR3 is 14 residues. Here the CDR3 DNA reads TGTGCCAGCAGCTTTGGGCGGTCCACAGATACGCAGTATTTT. Its protein is CASSFGRSTDTQYF. The variable domain in full, with the rest retrieved from reference TRBV7-2 and TRBJ2-3, is GAGVSQSPSNKVTEKGKDVELRCDPISGHTALYWYRQSLGQGLEFLIYFQGNSAPDKSGLPSDRFSAERTGGSVSTLTIQRTQQEDSAVYLCASSFGRSTDTQYFGPGTRLTVL.

J is TRBJ1-1 and V is TRBV7-3; no definite D call. Germline lookup yields CDR1 SGHTA and CDR2 FQGTGA. The CDR3 runs 13 residues. V was shortened by 5 bases and J by 1 base, with 8 bases between the two germline ends. As DNA, the CDR3 is TGTGCCAGCAGCCGTAACAGGAACACTGAAGCTTTCTTT. Translating it yields CASSRNRNTEAFF. Together with reference TRBV7-3 and TRBJ1-1, the CDR3 gives the full variable domain: GAGVSQTPSNKVTEKGKYVELRCDPISGHTALYWYRQSLGQGPEFLIYFQGTGAADDSGLPNDRFFAVRPEGSVSTLKIQRTERGDSAVYLCASSRNRNTEAFFGQGTRLTVV.

The gene calls are TRBV5-6 and TRBJ2-2, with TRBD2 identical over 8 bases. J gave up 1 base and V 2 bases, and 4 bases lay outside the gene matches. Germline CDR1 SGHDT, CDR2 YYEEEE. This CDR3 spans 16 amino acids. CDR3 residues: CASSFGLAMNTGELFF. CDR3 DNA: TGTGCCAGCAGCTTTGGACTAGCAATGAACACCGGGGAGCTGTTTTTT.

V gene TRBV2 combines with J gene TRBJ2-7; D gene unclear. Trimming pared 6 bases from V and 0 bases from J, leaving 9 bases between. CDR3 size: 13 residues. The V gene's germline CDR1 is SNHLY and CDR2 FYNNEI. The CDR3 region is CASRPSPSYEQYF. CDR3 DNA sequence: TGTGCCAGCAGACCCAGCCCCTCCTACGAGCAGTACTTC.

This chain links TRBV5-4 with TRBJ2-3, with D unresolved. V was cut by 3 bases and J by 8 bases, with 10 bases left in between. Germline V CDR1 and CDR2: SGHNT, YYREEE (reference sequence). CDR3 size: 12 residues. CDR3 DNA: TGTGCCAGCAGCTCGGTACAAGGTACGCAGTATTTT. It codes for CASSSVQGTQYF.

The V gene is TRBV25-1, the J gene TRBJ1-3; the match to TRBD1 covers 11 bases. Per germline, CDR1 MGHDK and CDR2 SYGVNS. The CDR3 runs 15 residues. With 6 bases clipped from V and 3 bases from J, the junction kept 4 bases outside the gene matches. CDR3 sequence reads: CASSRDRGFGNTIYF. The CDR3 DNA is TGTGCCAGCAGCCGGGACAGGGGGTTTGGAAACACCATATATTTT.

This chain links TRBV29-1 with TRBJ2-3; 16 positions match TRBD2. CDR3 size: 13 residues. The germline CDR1 and CDR2 sequences are SQVTM and ANQGSEA. J was trimmed by 10 bases and V by 6 bases; bases with no gene match: 4. The CDR3 region has the DNA TGCAGCGTCGGGACTAGCGGGAGGGGTTCGCAGTATTTT. Its protein product is CSVGTSGRGSQYF.

The chain joins TRBV7-2 to TRBJ1-6; D remains unclear. Trimming left V 5 bases short and J 0 bases short, with 5 bases between. In germline, CDR1 is SGHTA, CDR2 FQGNSA. There are 14 residues in the CDR3. DNA of the CDR3: TGTGCCAGCAGCCCCAGCTCCTATAATTCACCCCTCCACTTT. Translating gives CASSPSSYNSPLHF.